In this sample, the clone carrying this T cell receptor beta chain turned up many times. The data were obtained in a study of regulatory T cells in long-lasting Graves disease. V was cut by 10 bases and J by 2 bases, with 11 bases left in between. The CDR3 consists of 13 residues. For TCR beta, libraries came from iRepertoire HTBI primers and Arm-PCR of CDR3 regions. MiXCR, applied by TCRdb to the multiplex PCR reads, yields one record per CDR3 protein. The sample holds 360,000 or so distinct CDR3 sequences, roughly 12% seen once. Stated time point: newly diagnosed GD, antithyroid drugs for less than 3 months. Isolated PBMC RNA provided the starting material for the TCR library. This same sample was also part of a study on T cells in Graves' hyperthyroidism and ophthalmopathy.

The material sequenced was peripheral blood mononuclear cells (PBMCs), taken at new diagnosis, from a patient treated with antithyroid drugs. The receptor's source is a woman aged 18-29 years with Graves disease. The chain links TRBV12-3 or TRBV12-4 to TRBJ2-2; D is uncertain. Here the CDR3 reads CATRADNTGELFF. The CDR3 bases are TGTGCCACCCGAGCCGACAACACCGGGGAGCTGTTTTTT.